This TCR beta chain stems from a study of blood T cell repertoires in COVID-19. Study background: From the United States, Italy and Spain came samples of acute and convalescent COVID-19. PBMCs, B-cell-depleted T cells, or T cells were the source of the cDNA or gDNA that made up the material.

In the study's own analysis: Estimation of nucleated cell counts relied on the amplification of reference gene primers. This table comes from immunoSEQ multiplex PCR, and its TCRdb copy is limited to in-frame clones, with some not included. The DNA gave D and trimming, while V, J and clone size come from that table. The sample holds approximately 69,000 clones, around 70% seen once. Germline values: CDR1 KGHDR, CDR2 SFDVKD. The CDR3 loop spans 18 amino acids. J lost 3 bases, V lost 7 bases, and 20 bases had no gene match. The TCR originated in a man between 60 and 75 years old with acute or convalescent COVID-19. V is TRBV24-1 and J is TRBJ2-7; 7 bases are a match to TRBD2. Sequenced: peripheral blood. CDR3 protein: CATSPRVLGLVRRYEQYF. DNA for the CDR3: TGTGCCACCAGCCCCAGAGTTCTCGGACTAGTCCGACGCTACGAGCAGTACTTC.